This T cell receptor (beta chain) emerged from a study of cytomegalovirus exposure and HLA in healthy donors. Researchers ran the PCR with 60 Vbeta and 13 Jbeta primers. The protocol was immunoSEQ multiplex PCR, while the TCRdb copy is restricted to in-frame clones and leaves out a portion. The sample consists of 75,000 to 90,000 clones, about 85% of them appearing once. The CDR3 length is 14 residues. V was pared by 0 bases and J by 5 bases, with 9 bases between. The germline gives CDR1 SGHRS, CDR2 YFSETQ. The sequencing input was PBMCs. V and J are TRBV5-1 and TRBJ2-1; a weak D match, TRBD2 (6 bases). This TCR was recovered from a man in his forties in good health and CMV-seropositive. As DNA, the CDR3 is TGCGCCAGCAGCTTGGCCTGGACTAACAATGAGCAGTTCTTC. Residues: CASSLAWTNNEQFF.